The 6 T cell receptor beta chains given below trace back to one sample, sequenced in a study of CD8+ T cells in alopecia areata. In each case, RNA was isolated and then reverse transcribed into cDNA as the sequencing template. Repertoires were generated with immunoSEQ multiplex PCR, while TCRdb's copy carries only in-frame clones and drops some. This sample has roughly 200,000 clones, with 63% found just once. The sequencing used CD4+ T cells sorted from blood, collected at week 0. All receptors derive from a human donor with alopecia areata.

The CDR3 bases are TGTGCCAGCAGCCCAGAGGGACAGGGTGGGTACGAGCAGTACTTC. Translated, it gives CASSPEGQGGYEQYF. This sequence joins TRBV7-2 and TRBJ2-7, with TRBD1 matching over 9 bases. Unmatched junction bases numbered 9, after V lost 5 bases and J lost 4 bases. Germline CDR1 SGHTA, CDR2 FQGNSA. The CDR3 covers 15 residues.

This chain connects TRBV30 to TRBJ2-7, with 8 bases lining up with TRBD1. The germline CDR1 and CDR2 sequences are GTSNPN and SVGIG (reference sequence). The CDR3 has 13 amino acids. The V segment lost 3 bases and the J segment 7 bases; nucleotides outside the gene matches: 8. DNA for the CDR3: TGTGCCTGGAGCAAACAGGGGGTCGGGGAGCAGTACTTC. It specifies CAWSKQGVGEQYF.

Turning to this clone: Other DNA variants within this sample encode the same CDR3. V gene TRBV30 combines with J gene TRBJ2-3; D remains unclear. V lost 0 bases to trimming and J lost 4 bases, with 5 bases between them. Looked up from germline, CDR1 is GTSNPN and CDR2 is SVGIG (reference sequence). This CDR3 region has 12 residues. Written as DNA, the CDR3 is TGTGCCTGGAGTGTACGATCAGATACGCAGTATTTT. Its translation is CAWSVRSDTQYF.

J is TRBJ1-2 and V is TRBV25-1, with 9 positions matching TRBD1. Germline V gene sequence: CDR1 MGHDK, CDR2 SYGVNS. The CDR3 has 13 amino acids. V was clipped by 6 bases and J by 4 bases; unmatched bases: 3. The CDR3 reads CASSPDRGYGYTF. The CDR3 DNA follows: TGTGCCAGCAGCCCGGACAGGGGCTATGGCTACACCTTC.

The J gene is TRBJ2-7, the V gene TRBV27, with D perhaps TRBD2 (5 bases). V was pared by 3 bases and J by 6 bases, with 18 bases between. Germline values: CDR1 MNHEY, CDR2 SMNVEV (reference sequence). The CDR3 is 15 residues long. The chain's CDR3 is CASSFLSGGMSEQYF. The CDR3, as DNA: TGTGCCAGCAGTTTCCTCTCAGGAGGTATGAGCGAGCAGTACTTC.

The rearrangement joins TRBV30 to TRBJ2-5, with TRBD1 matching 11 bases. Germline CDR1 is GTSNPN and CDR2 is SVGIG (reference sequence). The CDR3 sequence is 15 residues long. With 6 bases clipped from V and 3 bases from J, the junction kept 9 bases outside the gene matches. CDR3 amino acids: CACSDPGQGEETQYF. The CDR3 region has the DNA TGTGCCTGTAGCGACCCGGGACAGGGGGAAGAGACCCAGTACTTC.